The TCR beta chain described here comes from a study of blood T cell repertoires in COVID-19. For the study at large: PBMCs, B-cell-depleted T cells, or T cells were the source of the cDNA or gDNA that made up the material.

Sequencing was performed with immunoSEQ multiplex PCR; in TCRdb, only in-frame clones are kept and a portion is missing. The sample contains more than 200,000 clones, approximately 86% of which appear only once. Source material: peripheral blood. The source is a man aged 35-49 years with acute or convalescent COVID-19.

The CDR3 protein is CASSNFGELDEQYF. In DNA, the CDR3 is TGTGCCAGCTCAAATTTCGGGGAACTCGACGAGCAGTACTTC. V is TRBV18 and J is TRBJ2-7, with D perhaps matching TRBD2 (5 bases). V dropped 5 bases and J dropped 5 bases, with 16 bases sitting between them. The CDR3 is 14 residues long. The V gene's germline CDR1 is KGHSH and CDR2 LQKENI.